These T cell receptor beta chains were read from a single sample in a study of OX40 agonist ivuxolimab in advanced cancers. Method: immunoSEQ multiplex PCR; TCRdb's copy keeps in-frame clones and lacks some. The sample carries approximately 49,000 clones, around 85% recorded once. The input for sequencing was CD4+ or CD8+ T cells sorted from blood, taken in a trial of the OX40 agonist ivuxolimab. The receptors originated from an adult with an advanced solid tumor such as melanoma, head and neck, liver or kidney cancer. Each CDR3 is given with its conserved first and last residue. A D gene is named only where the DNA matches it firmly.

>TRBJ2-7|TRBV6-5|NA
TGTGCCAGCAAGGTTACAGCGGACCTCCTCGGGGAGCAGTACTTC
CASKVTADLLGEQYF
>TRBJ2-7|TRBV5-6|NA
TGTGCCAGCAGTCTCAGGGTGGTCGCTTACGAGCAGTACTTC
CASSLRVVAYEQYF
>TRBJ2-1|TRBV7-9|NA
TGTGCCAGCATAATCCCGGGGAGCCCCGCCAATGAGCAGTTCTTC
CASIIPGSPANEQFF
>TRBJ2-5|TRBV6-6|TRBD2
TGTGCCAGCAGTTACTCGAGTCCCGGGGGGTCCCAGTACTTC
CASSYSSPGGSQYF
>TRBJ2-7|TRBV2|NA
TGTGCCAGCAGTGAACAGGGACCATCTCTCGAGCAGTACTTC
CASSEQGPSLEQYF
>TRBJ2-7|TRBV18|NA
TGTGCCAGCTCCCGGGTTGCGAGCGGATCCTACGAGCAGTACTTC
CASSRVASGSYEQYF
>TRBJ2-5|TRBV7-3|NA
TGTGCCAGCAGCTTAGTGCTATCAGAGACCCAGTACTTC
CASSLVLSETQYF
>TRBJ2-7|TRBV5-5|TRBD2
TGTGCCAGCAGCCCCAAGACTAGCCCCCGCATCGATAGGCCATACGAGCAGTACTTC
CASSPKTSPRIDRPYEQYF
>TRBJ2-6|TRBV5-1|NA
TGCGCCAGCAGCTTGAATGGACCTGGGGCCAACGTCCTGACTTTC
CASSLNGPGANVLTF
>TRBJ2-3|TRBV5-1|NA
TGCGCCAGCAGCTGGGGGACAGATACGCAGTATTTT
CASSWGTDTQYF
>TRBJ2-4|TRBV6-6|NA
TGTGCCAGCGGCGACTTAATCGGGAACATTCAGTACTTC
CASGDLIGNIQYF
>TRBJ2-3|TRBV18|NA
TGTGCCAGCTCACCAGGGGTCACAGATACGCAGTATTTT
CASSPGVTDTQYF
>TRBJ1-4|TRBV29-1|NA
TGCAGCGCCTCGAAGGGAGCAGGTGAAAAACTGTTTTTT
CSASKGAGEKLFF
>TRBJ2-2|TRBV15|TRBD1
TGTGCCACCAGCGGTCGACAGGGGGTACACACCGGGGAGCTGTTTTTT
CATSGRQGVHTGELFF
>TRBJ1-1|TRBV4-3|NA
TGCGCCAGCAGCCAAGATCTACGGAGTGAAGCTTTCTTT
CASSQDLRSEAFF
>TRBJ1-4|TRBV30|NA
TGTGCCTGGAGCAACAAATCAACTAATGAAAAACTGTTTTTT
CAWSNKSTNEKLFF
>TRBJ1-5|TRBV28|NA
TGTGCCAGCAAGAAGGGGGGGAGTCAGCCCCAGCATTTT
CASKKGGSQPQHF